Below, 7 T cell receptor beta chains from the same sample are listed, as sequenced in a study of cytomegalovirus exposure and HLA in healthy donors (dated by TCRdb to about 2017). The library was obtained by the immunoSEQ multiplex PCR assay. For the multiplex PCR, a mixture combining 60 forward primers for TCR Vbeta segments and 13 reverse primers for TCR Jbeta segments was used. As stored in TCRdb, this immuneACCESS dataset retains in-frame rearrangements with V and J assigned. A fraction of the clones does not appear; measured against another copy, unresolved V genes explain less than half of the discrepancy, and the remainder lacks a known reason. The table for this sample lists around 140,000 clones; 65% to 85% of them were counted only once. The ten largest account for approximately 1.6% of the sample. What was sequenced was PBMCs. The receptor source for this set is a woman between 18 and 30 years old in good health and CMV-seronegative.

V usage is TRBV5-1 and J usage is TRBJ2-1; possibly TRBD1 for D (5 bases). The CDR3 covers 14 residues. Trimming cost V 1 base and J 6 bases, with 11 bases left between them. Germline values: CDR1 SGHRS, CDR2 YFSETQ. The CDR3 coding sequence is TGCGCCAGCAGCTTGCCCTCTAGGGGCAATGAGCAGTTCTTC. Protein product: CASSLPSRGNEQFF.

The chain combines TRBV5-6 with TRBJ1-4, with TRBD1 identical over 7 bases. CDR1 and CDR2 (germline): SGHDT, YYEEEE. The CDR3 loop spans 15 amino acids. J was trimmed by 7 bases and V by 0 bases; bases with no gene match: 6. The CDR3 region is CASSLETGYSEKLFF. CDR3 DNA: TGTGCCAGCAGCTTGGAGACAGGGTACAGTGAAAAACTGTTTTTT.

The J gene is TRBJ2-7, the V gene TRBV6-5, with 9 bases identical to TRBD1. Germline CDR1 is MNHEY and CDR2 is SVGAGI. The CDR3 spans 15 residues. V lost 5 bases to trimming and J lost 0 bases; unmatched junction nucleotides: 5. The CDR3 region is CASSKGQGFSYEQYF. The CDR3 DNA reads as TGTGCCAGCAGTAAGGGACAGGGCTTCTCCTACGAGCAGTACTTC.

V usage is TRBV15 and J usage is TRBJ2-1; a weak D match, TRBD1 (6 bases). The length of the CDR3 is 12 residues. Germline CDR1 reads LNHNV; CDR2 reads YYDKDF (reference sequence). Trimming pared 0 bases from V and 10 bases from J, leaving 7 bases between. As DNA, the CDR3 is TGTGCCACCAGCAGAGATCAGGGGGAGCAGTTCTTC. It yields the protein CATSRDQGEQFF.

The genes are TRBV7-9 and TRBJ1-5; perhaps TRBD1 as D (5 bases). Germline CDR1 SEHNR, CDR2 FQNEAQ (reference sequence). The CDR3 runs to 13 residues. V lost 6 bases to trimming and J lost 7 bases, with 13 bases between them. The CDR3 region has the DNA TGTGCCAGCAGTCCGGCGGGGGGACAGCCCCAGCATTTT. This gives the protein CASSPAGGQPQHF.

The chain carries TRBV5-1 and TRBJ2-7, with 7 bases matching TRBD2. After removal of 1 base from V and 2 bases from J, the junction contained 6 bases not matched to a gene. The CDR3 consists of 15 residues. Germline CDR1 is SGHRS and CDR2 is YFSETQ. The CDR3 protein is CASSLREGRPYEQYF. In nucleotides, the CDR3 is TGCGCCAGCAGCTTGAGGGAGGGCCGACCCTACGAGCAGTACTTC.

CDR3 in amino acids: CASGLVAIPISTGELFF. CDR3 bases: TGTGCTAGTGGTTTGGTAGCTATCCCGATATCCACCGGGGAGCTGTTTTTT. V gene TRBV12-5 combines with J gene TRBJ2-2, with unresolved D. The CDR3 spans 17 residues. V gave up 0 bases and J gave up 4 bases, with 15 bases separating them. The germline V gene has CDR1 LGHNT and CDR2 FRNRAP.